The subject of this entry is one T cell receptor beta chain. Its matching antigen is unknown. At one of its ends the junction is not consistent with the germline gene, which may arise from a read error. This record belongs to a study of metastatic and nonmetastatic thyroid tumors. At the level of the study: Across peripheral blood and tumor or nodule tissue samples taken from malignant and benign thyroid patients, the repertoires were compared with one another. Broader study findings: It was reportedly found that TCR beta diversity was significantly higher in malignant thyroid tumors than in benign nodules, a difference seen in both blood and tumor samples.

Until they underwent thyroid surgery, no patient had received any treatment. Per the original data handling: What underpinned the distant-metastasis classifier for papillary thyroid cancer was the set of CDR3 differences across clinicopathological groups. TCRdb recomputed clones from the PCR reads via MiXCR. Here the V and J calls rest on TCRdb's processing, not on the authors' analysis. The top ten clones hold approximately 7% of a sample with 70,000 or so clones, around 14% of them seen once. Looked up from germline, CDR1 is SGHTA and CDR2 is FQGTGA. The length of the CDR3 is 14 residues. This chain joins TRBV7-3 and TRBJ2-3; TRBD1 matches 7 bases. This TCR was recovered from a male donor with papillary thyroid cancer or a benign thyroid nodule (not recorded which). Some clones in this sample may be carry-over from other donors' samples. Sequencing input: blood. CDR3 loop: CASSLAGGPDTRYF. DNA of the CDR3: TGTGCCAGCAGCTTGGCAGGGGGTCCAGATACGCGGTATTTT.